This T cell receptor (beta chain) was sequenced during a study of T cells in Graves' hyperthyroidism and ophthalmopathy. Looking at the study overall: Peripheral blood draws took place at initial diagnosis, ahead of any treatment.

The study's findings and limits: A model using 13 V-J features told ophthalmopathy apart from stable hyperthyroidism. Peripheral blood also featured most of the thyroid clonotypes expanded above 0.001.

What was amplified from RNA transcripts were TCR beta CDR3 regions. HTBI primers were the set used in a first-round RT-PCR of the TCR CDR3. TCRdb analysed the multiplex PCR reads with MiXCR anew, one entry per CDR3 protein. Among around 350,000 distinct CDR3 sequences listed, about 14% were seen once. V lost 5 bases, J lost 0 bases, and 11 bases lay in between. Per the germline V gene, CDR1 is MNHEY and CDR2 is SMNVEV (reference sequence). The CDR3 runs to 15 residues. Source material for PBMCs was less than 12 ml fresh peripheral blood. This clonotype was seen at least ten times. The antigen is undetermined.

This chain links TRBV27 with TRBJ2-4; D is tentatively TRBD1 or TRBD2 (5 bases each). The sequencing input was blood. This clonotype was sampled from a woman aged 25 to 39 with Graves' ophthalmopathy. The CDR3 here is CASSTRDLAKNIQYF. DNA of the CDR3: TGTGCCAGCAGTACCAGGGACCTAGCCAAAAACATTCAGTACTTC.